Listed below are T cell receptor beta chains from one sample, sequenced in a study of regulatory T cells in long-lasting Graves disease. TCRdb reprocessed the multiplex PCR reads via MiXCR and lists one record per CDR3 protein. The data contain fewer than 500,000 distinct CDR3 sequences, 15% to 20% of them singletons. The same data also contributed to another study, on T cells in Graves' hyperthyroidism and ophthalmopathy.

Sample: peripheral blood mononuclear cells (PBMCs), taken at new diagnosis, from a patient treated with antithyroid drugs. All receptors come from a man aged 35 to 55 with Graves disease. Both conserved end residues are part of each CDR3. Fields, in order: clone size, CDR3 length, V gene, J gene, D gene, CDR3 protein, CDR3 DNA. The D gene is left open where the match is weak. Rows give clone size only sometimes, using once, few, many, or a class for an expanded clone.

many	18	TRBV27	TRBJ2-7	.	CASSLYTQGGGPFYEQYF	TGTGCCAGCAGTTTATATACCCAGGGGGGAGGACCTTTCTACGAGCAGTACTTC
few	15	TRBV6-1	TRBJ2-5	.	CASSPRQGGEETQYF	TGTGCCAGCAGTCCCCGCCAGGGGGGAGAAGAGACCCAGTACTTC
many	14	TRBV28	TRBJ2-7	TRBD2	CASSSGGPGYEQYF	TGTGCCAGCAGTTCGGGGGGTCCAGGCTACGAGCAGTACTTC
many	15	TRBV24-1	TRBJ1-2	.	CATSDPDSRNYGYTF	TGTGCCACCAGTGATCCAGACAGCAGAAACTATGGCTACACCTTC
many	15	TRBV5-1	TRBJ2-3	TRBD1	CASNRVDRGADTQYF	TGCGCCAGCAATCGCGTGGACAGGGGTGCAGATACGCAGTATTTT
many	15	TRBV7-9	TRBJ2-1	.	CASSFLWGGANEQFF	TGTGCCAGCAGCTTCTTGTGGGGGGGGGCCAATGAGCAGTTCTTC
.	13	TRBV6-1	TRBJ2-2	.	CASEAGDTGELFF	TGTGCCAGCGAGGCAGGAGACACCGGGGAGCTGTTTTTT
many	12	TRBV29-1	TRBJ2-3	.	CSVDSGTDTQYF	TGCAGCGTTGACAGCGGGACAGATACGCAGTATTTT
many	15	TRBV30	TRBJ2-7	TRBD2	CAWSRTSGSSYEQYF	TGTGCCTGGAGCCGGACTAGCGGCAGCTCCTACGAGCAGTACTTC
few	16	TRBV5-6	TRBJ2-1	.	CASSLISGSPYNEQFF	TGTGCCAGCAGCTTAATAAGCGGATCACCCTACAATGAGCAGTTCTTC
many	16	TRBV27	TRBJ2-1	TRBD1	CASSAIQGDVYNEQFF	TGTGCCAGCAGTGCAATACAGGGGGACGTCTACAATGAGCAGTTCTTC
.	13	TRBV10-3	TRBJ2-3	.	CAINRDILDTQYF	TGTGCCATCAATCGGGATATTTTAGATACGCAGTATTTT
.	14	TRBV28	TRBJ2-5	.	CASSALVDQETQYF	TGTGCCAGCAGTGCTCTAGTCGACCAAGAGACCCAGTACTTC
.	16	TRBV3-1	TRBJ2-2	TRBD2	CASSSRTSGSPGELFF	TGTGCCAGCAGCTCACGGACTAGCGGGAGTCCCGGGGAGCTGTTTTTT
many	13	TRBV11-2	TRBJ1-1	.	CASSPLWNTEAFF	TGTGCCAGCAGCCCCCTCTGGAACACTGAAGCTTTCTTT
many	17	TRBV20-1	TRBJ1-4	.	CSARDGARGYTNEKLFF	TGCAGTGCTAGAGATGGTGCCAGGGGTTATACTAATGAAAAACTGTTTTTT
many	14	TRBV6-1	TRBJ2-3	.	CASREGFGTDTQYF	TGTGCCAGCAGGGAGGGCTTTGGCACAGATACGCAGTATTTT
.	12	TRBV7-9	TRBJ2-7	.	CASSLLGSEQYF	TGTGCCAGCAGCTTACTAGGAAGCGAGCAGTACTTC
many	14	TRBV11-2	TRBJ1-1	.	CASTPYWGAPGAFF	TGTGCCAGCACCCCTTACTGGGGGGCGCCGGGGGCTTTCTTT
many	11	TRBV20-1	TRBJ2-3	.	CSARSTDTQYF	TGCAGTGCTAGGAGCACAGATACGCAGTATTTT
many	14	TRBV5-1	TRBJ2-7	.	CASSLRGLIHEQYF	TGCGCCAGCAGCTTGAGAGGGTTAATCCACGAGCAGTACTTC
few	12	TRBV29-1	TRBJ2-1	TRBD1	CSGGQASNEQFF	TGCAGCGGCGGACAGGCGTCGAATGAGCAGTTCTTC
.	16	TRBV27	TRBJ2-1	TRBD2	CASTRLAGSYGDEQFF	TGTGCCAGCACAAGACTAGCGGGAAGTTACGGAGATGAGCAGTTCTTC
many	12	TRBV2	TRBJ2-7	TRBD1	CASKIQGDEQYF	TGTGCCAGCAAAATTCAGGGGGACGAGCAGTACTTC
many	14	TRBV2	TRBJ2-1	TRBD2	CASSGLAGEIRQFF	TGTGCCAGCAGCGGACTAGCGGGAGAAATACGGCAGTTCTTC
many	13	TRBV12-3/TRBV12-4	TRBJ1-4	.	CASSLGTNEKLFF	TGTGCCAGCAGTTTGGGAACTAATGAAAAACTGTTTTTT
.	14	TRBV10-3	TRBJ2-5	.	CAISESSAKETQYF	TGTGCCATCAGTGAAAGTTCGGCGAAAGAGACCCAGTACTTC
many	16	TRBV28	TRBJ2-1	TRBD2	CASSLTGGAAYNEQFF	TGTGCCAGCAGTCTTACGGGGGGAGCGGCCTACAATGAGCAGTTCTTC
many	16	TRBV3-1	TRBJ2-7	TRBD1	CASSQQTGGRGGEQYF	TGTGCCAGCAGCCAGCAGACAGGGGGCCGAGGAGGCGAGCAGTACTTC
.	17	TRBV18	TRBJ1-4	.	CASSPVQGPTTNEKLFF	TGTGCCAGCTCACCGGTGCAGGGGCCGACAACTAATGAAAAACTGTTTTTT
many	14	TRBV20-1	TRBJ2-1	.	CSARARQSYNEQFF	TGCAGTGCTAGAGCGAGGCAGTCCTACAATGAGCAGTTCTTC
many	13	TRBV12-3/TRBV12-4	TRBJ2-3	TRBD2	CASRRGGTDTQYF	TGTGCCAGCAGACGGGGAGGGACAGATACGCAGTATTTT
few	14	TRBV19	TRBJ2-1	TRBD2	CASSLPGTTNEQFF	TGTGCCAGTAGCCTACCCGGGACTACCAATGAGCAGTTCTTC
.	16	TRBV28	TRBJ1-1	.	CASSSGGTRVNTEAFF	TGTGCCAGCAGTTCTGGGGGGACCAGAGTGAACACTGAAGCTTTCTTT
many	13	TRBV11-2	TRBJ1-1	.	CASSRGPGTEAFF	TGTGCCAGCAGCCGGGGGCCAGGAACTGAAGCTTTCTTT
.	15	TRBV20-1	TRBJ2-1	TRBD2	CSARGWTSEYNEQFF	TGCAGTGCTAGAGGCTGGACTAGCGAATACAATGAGCAGTTCTTC
few	15	TRBV6-1	TRBJ2-1	.	CASSDIADPYNEQFF	TGTGCCAGCAGTGACATAGCGGACCCCTACAATGAGCAGTTCTTC